This T cell receptor (beta chain) was captured in a study of cytomegalovirus exposure and HLA in healthy donors. Study-level results: On later analysis, the bulk of CMV-associated TCR beta chains appeared to be HLA-restricted.

On this clone itself: Its antigen is unknown.

The PCR used 60 Vbeta and 13 Jbeta primers. Per the original methods: Per a later analysis, the number of unique TCR beta chains was about 78 million, of which about 11 million were shared. This table comes from immunoSEQ multiplex PCR, and its TCRdb copy is limited to in-frame clones, with some not included. For V, J and clone size, that table is used; D and trimming come from the DNA. The data hold approximately 53,000 clones, with over 70% observed a single time. In germline, CDR1 is SGHRS, CDR2 YFSETQ. Trimming took 0 bases from V and 3 from J; bases not matched to a gene: 12. This CDR3 is 18 amino acids long.

Sequencing was performed on PBMCs. The TCR comes from a man between 25 and 39 years old in good health and CMV-seropositive. The chain has TRBV5-1 and TRBJ2-7, with TRBD2 matching 10 bases. The CDR3 loop is CASSLDPAAGGRFYEQYF. CDR3 sequence (DNA): TGCGCCAGCAGCTTGGACCCGGCAGCGGGGGGGCGTTTCTACGAGCAGTACTTC.